This is a list of T cell receptor beta chains from one sample in a study of PD-1 blockade in classical Hodgkin lymphoma. Here immunoSEQ multiplex PCR was the method, and the copy in TCRdb shows in-frame clones only, minus some. The sample lists around 20,000 clones; 80% were seen once. The sample in question was peripheral blood mononuclear cells (PBMCs), obtained before the fourth cycle of nivolumab. These TCRs come from a human donor with classical Hodgkin lymphoma. Both conserved end residues are part of each CDR3. The D gene is left open where the match is weak. The size of a clone is reported for some rows only, either as once, few or many, or as a class for expanded clones.

d_call j_call clone_size v_call cdr3_nt cdr3_aa
TRBD2 TRBJ2-3 . TRBV7-2 TGTGCCAGCAGGTCTGACGGGGGGGCCCCCGGAGATACGCAGTATTTT CASRSDGGAPGDTQYF
. TRBJ2-7 once TRBV7-2 TGTGCCAGCAGCTTAGGAGTGAACTATCAAAAGCAGTACTTC CASSLGVNYQKQYF
TRBD2 TRBJ2-3 few TRBV9 TGTGCCAGCAGCCCTCGACTAGCGGGAGGGGGGGGCCCCACAGATACGCAGTATTTT CASSPRLAGGGGPTDTQYF
. TRBJ1-5 . TRBV6-5 TGTGCCAGCAGTTACTCTCCTCGAAGCAATCAGCCCCAGCATTTT CASSYSPRSNQPQHF
TRBD1 TRBJ2-5 . TRBV6-6 TGTGCCAGCACCCGGGACAGTTTAGAGACCCAGTACTTC CASTRDSLETQYF
TRBD1 TRBJ2-3 . TRBV7-2 TGTGCCAGCAGCTTATGGGGTTTGGGACAGGCGATGCATACGCAGTATTTT CASSLWGLGQAMHTQYF
. TRBJ1-1 . TRBV7-9 TGTGCCAGCAGCTTAGCGGCGAACACTGAAGCTTTCTTT CASSLAANTEAFF
. TRBJ1-5 once TRBV21-1 TGTGCCAGCAGCAAAGTAGATGGACTGGCAGTCGGCAATCAGCCCCAGCATTTT CASSKVDGLAVGNQPQHF
. TRBJ2-1 . TRBV19 TGTGCCAGTAGTGCGTCTAGAATATCCAATGAGCAGTTCTTC CASSASRISNEQFF
. TRBJ1-2 . TRBV6-6 TGTGCCAGCACGACAGAGGGTAGGGCTAACTATGGCTACACCTTC CASTTEGRANYGYTF
. TRBJ1-5 . TRBV30 TGTGCCTGGAGTTACATGGGGGGGGAAGTTCAGCCCCAGCATTTT CAWSYMGGEVQPQHF
. TRBJ2-1 few TRBV29-1 TGCAGCGTTGAAAACGGGAATGAGCAGTTCTTC CSVENGNEQFF
TRBD1 TRBJ1-1 . TRBV5-1 TGCGCCAGCAGGGGGACAGGGGGCCACCTAGACACTGAAGCTTTCTTT CASRGTGGHLDTEAFF